The 21 T cell receptor beta chains listed next were all sequenced from one sample in a study of CXCR3-negative and CXCR3-positive naive CD8 T cells. UMI labels and 5' RACE were used to prepare the TRB cDNA libraries. Reprocessing the 5' RACE reads, TCRdb reports a single entry for every CDR3 protein and omits DNA. The sample totals around 45,000 distinct CDR3 sequences; its top ten clones hold roughly 1.4%. The sequenced sample consisted of naive CXCR3- CD8+ T cells from blood. Subset here: CD45RO-CCR7+CD27+CD95- naive CD8+ T cells lacking CXCR3 (TNR3-). The receptors shown here come from a human donor in good health. Some clones in this sample may be carry-over from other donors' samples.

V is TRBV6-2 or TRBV6-3 and J is TRBJ2-1; with no DNA, the TCRdb D assignment of TRBD1 cannot be verified. Germline CDR1 MNHEY, CDR2 SVGEGT. The CDR3 is made up of 15 amino acids. The CDR3 is CASSYFRGRVNEQFF.

V gene TRBV7-9 combines with J gene TRBJ2-3. The germline V gene has CDR1 SEHNR and CDR2 FQNEAQ (reference sequence). This CDR3 is built from 14 residues. The chain's CDR3 is CASSFSKGTDTQYF.

V and J are TRBV4-2 and TRBJ1-1; the TCRdb D gene call, TRBD1, has no DNA to confirm it. From germline, CDR1 is LGHNA and CDR2 YNFKEQ. The CDR3 is 14 residues long. CDR3 protein: CASSPSLGGTEAFF.

The V gene is TRBV15, the J gene TRBJ2-1. The CDR3 sequence is 16 residues long. Germline CDR1 and CDR2: LNHNV and YYDKDF (reference sequence). CDR3 loop: CATSRERQSSYNEQFF. The variable domain in full, completed from reference TRBV15 and TRBJ2-1, reads DAMVIQNPRYQVTQFGKPVTLSCSQTLNHNVMYWYQQKSSQAPKLLFHYYDKDFNNEADTPDNFQSRRPNTSFCFLDIRSPGLGDTAMYLCATSRERQSSYNEQFFGPGTRLTVL.

The chain recombines TRBV29-1 with TRBJ2-1; TCRdb selects TRBD1, and the lack of DNA leaves this call unchecked. Germline CDR1 and CDR2: SQVTM and ANQGSEA. The CDR3 totals 13 residues. CDR3 residues: CSAWTGVANEQFF.

The V call is TRBV6-2 or TRBV6-3, the J call TRBJ2-7; TCRdb outputs TRBD2, but without DNA this stays unchecked. The germline CDR1 and CDR2 sequences are MNHEY and SVGEGT. The CDR3 extends over 16 amino acids. CDR3 residues: CASSPFAGDSSYEQYF.

The V gene is TRBV6-2 or TRBV6-3, the J gene TRBJ1-1. Germline CDR1 MNHEY, CDR2 SVGEGT. The CDR3 spans 15 residues. CDR3 amino acids: CASSYSLESNTEAFF.

Measured by frequency, this clonotype is medium-sized. The chain employs TRBV6-1 and TRBJ2-7; TCRdb returns TRBD1, unconfirmable since there is no DNA. The CDR3 has 13 amino acids. Germline CDR1 MNHNS, CDR2 SASEGT. The CDR3 loop reads CASSQGPLGEQYF.

V usage is TRBV5-5 and J usage is TRBJ2-1; TCRdb proposes TRBD2, but this gene call is untestable without DNA. The CDR3 is 14 amino acids. Germline V gene lookup returns CDR1 SGHKS and CDR2 YYEKEE (reference sequence). CDR3 sequence reads: CASSPSGSVNEQFF.

The V and J genes are TRBV4-1 and TRBJ1-1; TCRdb proposes TRBD1, but this gene call is untestable without DNA. The CDR3 spans 14 residues. Germline CDR1 reads MGHRA; CDR2 reads YSYEKL. The CDR3 is CASSRGQSNTEAFF.

V and J are TRBV4-2 and TRBJ2-1; TCRdb indicates TRBD2, and absent DNA this call remains unverified. CDR3 length: 15 residues. Per germline, CDR1 LGHNA and CDR2 YNFKEQ. The CDR3 loop is CASSQVAGGYNEQFF.

The chain combines TRBV15 with TRBJ1-1; the D call from TCRdb, TRBD1, cannot be confirmed without DNA. The CDR3 runs to 14 residues. Germline values: CDR1 LNHNV, CDR2 YYDKDF (reference sequence). The CDR3 sequence: CATSRGGEQGEAFF.

This clonotype is deemed medium-sized by its frequency. The gene calls are TRBV2 and TRBJ2-7; TCRdb designates TRBD1, a call that cannot be tested without DNA. The CDR3 extends over 16 amino acids. CDR1 and CDR2 (germline): SNHLY, FYNNEI. Here the CDR3 reads CASSRPQGSTSYEQYF.

The rearrangement joins TRBV12-3 or TRBV12-4 to TRBJ1-2; TCRdb reports TRBD1, a call that lacks DNA to check it against. This CDR3 has 14 residues. CDR3 sequence: CASSLTGTGAGYTF.

This CDR3 reads CASSQSTGTYEQYF. The rearrangement links TRBV12-3 or TRBV12-4 to TRBJ2-7; TCRdb gives TRBD1 as the D gene, but with no DNA this cannot be confirmed. This CDR3 contains 14 residues.

The chain is built from TRBV7-3 and TRBJ1-2; lacking DNA, the TRBD1 call made by TCRdb goes unchecked. The CDR3 length is 15 residues. CDR1 and CDR2 from the germline V gene are SGHTA and FQGTGA. Here the CDR3 reads CASSSGTGPNYGYTF.

V usage is TRBV21-1 and J usage is TRBJ2-1; TCRdb returns TRBD1, unconfirmable since there is no DNA. TRBV21-1 is annotated as a pseudogene. This CDR3 comprises 15 residues. CDR3 loop: CASSKEEPGAIEQFF.

J is TRBJ1-1 and V is TRBV29-1. The CDR3 has 12 residues. The germline gives CDR1 SQVTM, CDR2 ANQGSEA. CDR3 amino acids: CSVELPDTEAFF. Full variable domain (rest looked up from reference TRBV29-1 and TRBJ1-1): SAVISQKPSRDICQRGTSLTIQCQVDSQVTMMFWYRQQPGQSLTLIATANQGSEATYESGFVIDKFPISRPNLTFSTLTVSNMSPEDSSIYLCSVELPDTEAFFGQGTRLTVV.

The V gene is TRBV9, the J gene TRBJ2-3; without DNA, the TCRdb call of TRBD1 cannot be checked. The CDR3 has 15 amino acids. Germline V lookup: CDR1 SGDLS, CDR2 YYNGEE. The CDR3 protein is CASTSGQGSTDTQYF.

This chain joins TRBV29-1 and TRBJ2-7; TCRdb designates TRBD2, a call that cannot be tested without DNA. CDR3 length equals 13 residues. Germline CDR1 reads SQVTM; CDR2 reads ANQGSEA. CDR3: CSGIVGTSYEQYF.

The chain recombines TRBV7-9 with TRBJ2-1; TCRdb's D call, TRBD1, is unchecked because there is no DNA. The V gene's germline CDR1 is SEHNR and CDR2 FQNEAQ (reference sequence). The CDR3 has 14 residues. CDR3 sequence: CASSMGQGADEQFF. The full variable domain, rest sourced from reference TRBV7-9 and TRBJ2-1, is DTGVSQNPRHKITKRGQNVTFRCDPISEHNRLYWYRQTLGQGPEFLTYFQNEAQLEKSRLLSDRFSAERPKGSFSTLEIQRTEQGDSAMYLCASSMGQGADEQFFGPGTRLTVL.